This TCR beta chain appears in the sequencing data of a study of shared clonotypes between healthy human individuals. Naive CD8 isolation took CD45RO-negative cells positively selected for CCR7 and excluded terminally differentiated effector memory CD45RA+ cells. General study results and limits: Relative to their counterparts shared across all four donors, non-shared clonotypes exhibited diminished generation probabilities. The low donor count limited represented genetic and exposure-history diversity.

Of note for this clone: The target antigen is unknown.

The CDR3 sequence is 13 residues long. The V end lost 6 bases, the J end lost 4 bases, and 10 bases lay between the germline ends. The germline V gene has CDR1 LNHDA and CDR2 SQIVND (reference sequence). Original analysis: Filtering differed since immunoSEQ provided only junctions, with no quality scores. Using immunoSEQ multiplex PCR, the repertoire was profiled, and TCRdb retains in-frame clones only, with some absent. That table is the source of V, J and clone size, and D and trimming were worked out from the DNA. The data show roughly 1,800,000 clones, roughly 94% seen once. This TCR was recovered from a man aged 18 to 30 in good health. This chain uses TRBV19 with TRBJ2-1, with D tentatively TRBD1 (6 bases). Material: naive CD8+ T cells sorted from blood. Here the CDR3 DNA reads TGTGCCAGTAGCTGGGGGCTATACAATGAGCAGTTCTTC. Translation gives CASSWGLYNEQFF.